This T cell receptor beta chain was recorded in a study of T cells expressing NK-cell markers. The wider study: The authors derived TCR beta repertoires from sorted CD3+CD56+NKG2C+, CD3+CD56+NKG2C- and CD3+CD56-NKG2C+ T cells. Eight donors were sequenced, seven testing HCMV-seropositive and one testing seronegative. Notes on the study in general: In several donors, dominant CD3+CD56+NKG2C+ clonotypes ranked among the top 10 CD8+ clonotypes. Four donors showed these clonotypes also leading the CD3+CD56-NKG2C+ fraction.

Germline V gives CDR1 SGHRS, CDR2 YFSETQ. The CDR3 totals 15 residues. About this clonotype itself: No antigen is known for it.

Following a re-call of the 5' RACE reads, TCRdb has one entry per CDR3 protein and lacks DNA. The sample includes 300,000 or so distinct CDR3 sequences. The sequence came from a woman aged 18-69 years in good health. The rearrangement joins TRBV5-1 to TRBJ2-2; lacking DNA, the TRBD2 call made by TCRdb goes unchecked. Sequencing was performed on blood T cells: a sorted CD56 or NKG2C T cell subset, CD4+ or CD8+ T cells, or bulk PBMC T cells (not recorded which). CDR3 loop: CASSLGALNTGELFF.